This is a list of T cell receptor beta chains from one sample in a study of blood T cells in healthy people across ages. TCRdb redid the calling of the 5' RACE reads with MiXCR, one entry per CDR3 protein. The profile shows 550,000 to 650,000 distinct CDR3 sequences, roughly a quarter of them singletons. These data were also filed under a second study, of T cells of mothers and their children.

The sample consisted of blood. Source of these receptors: a boy younger than 10 in good health. CDR3s include the opening cysteine and the closing phenylalanine or tryptophan. Each record gives: J gene, V gene, clone size, D gene, CDR3 protein, CDR3 DNA. The D gene is left open where the match is weak. Rows give clone size only sometimes, using once, few, many, or a class for an expanded clone.

TRBJ1-2,TRBV6-5,NA,TRBD1,CASRRDRDSGYTF,TGTGCCAGCAGAAGGGACAGGGACTCTGGCTACACCTTC
TRBJ1-4,TRBV2,few,NA,CASRKGGEKLFF,TGTGCCAGCAGAAAGGGAGGGGAAAAACTGTTTTTT
TRBJ2-4,TRBV5-1,few,TRBD2,CASSPGGSGGANIQYF,TGCGCCAGCAGCCCCGGGGGGAGCGGAGGGGCAAACATTCAGTACTTC
TRBJ2-7,TRBV6-1,NA,TRBD1,CASTRGWTGVSYEQYF,TGTGCCAGTACTAGGGGCTGGACAGGGGTTTCCTACGAGCAGTACTTC
TRBJ2-5,TRBV30,few,NA,CAWSERQETQYF,TGTGCCTGGAGTGAGCGCCAAGAGACCCAGTACTTC
TRBJ1-2,TRBV6-5,NA,NA,CASSPWGGSYGYTF,TGTGCCAGCAGCCCGTGGGGGGGGTCCTATGGCTACACCTTC
TRBJ2-1,TRBV20-1,NA,NA,CSARVQGLEQFF,TGCAGTGCTAGAGTTCAAGGACTAGAGCAGTTCTTC
TRBJ2-1,TRBV29-1,NA,TRBD1,CSVEGLTGYNEQFF,TGCAGCGTTGAAGGTTTGACAGGGTACAATGAGCAGTTCTTC
TRBJ2-7,TRBV11-2,many,NA,CASSLASLAPSYEQYF,TGTGCCAGCAGCTTAGCGTCCCTAGCGCCTTCCTACGAGCAGTACTTC
TRBJ2-5,TRBV6-1,NA,NA,CASTEGGLWETQYF,TGTGCCAGTACCGAAGGGGGTTTGTGGGAGACCCAGTACTTC
TRBJ2-5,TRBV7-9,NA,NA,CAGNKGGETQYF,TGTGCCGGCAACAAGGGGGGGGAGACCCAGTACTTC
TRBJ2-7,TRBV27,NA,NA,CASSLSLTGPTYEQYF,TGTGCCAGCAGTTTATCCCTGACAGGCCCCACCTACGAGCAGTACTTC
TRBJ1-2,TRBV6-2/TRBV6-3,NA,TRBD1,CASSYGDRGYGYTF,TGTGCCAGCAGTTACGGAGACAGGGGCTATGGCTACACCTTC
TRBJ2-7,TRBV6-2/TRBV6-3,NA,TRBD2,CASSSLYSGDYEQYF,TGTGCCAGCAGCTCCCTATATAGCGGGGACTACGAGCAGTACTTC
TRBJ2-7,TRBV20-1,NA,TRBD1,CSASSWTGADEQYF,TGCAGTGCTAGTTCTTGGACAGGGGCGGACGAGCAGTACTTC
TRBJ1-3,TRBV10-3,once,TRBD1,CASGGQGGGNTIYF,TGTGCCTCAGGAGGACAGGGAGGTGGAAACACCATATATTTT
TRBJ2-1,TRBV12-3/TRBV12-4,few,NA,CASNSWRLSYNEQFF,TGTGCCAGCAACTCATGGCGGCTTTCCTACAATGAGCAGTTCTTC